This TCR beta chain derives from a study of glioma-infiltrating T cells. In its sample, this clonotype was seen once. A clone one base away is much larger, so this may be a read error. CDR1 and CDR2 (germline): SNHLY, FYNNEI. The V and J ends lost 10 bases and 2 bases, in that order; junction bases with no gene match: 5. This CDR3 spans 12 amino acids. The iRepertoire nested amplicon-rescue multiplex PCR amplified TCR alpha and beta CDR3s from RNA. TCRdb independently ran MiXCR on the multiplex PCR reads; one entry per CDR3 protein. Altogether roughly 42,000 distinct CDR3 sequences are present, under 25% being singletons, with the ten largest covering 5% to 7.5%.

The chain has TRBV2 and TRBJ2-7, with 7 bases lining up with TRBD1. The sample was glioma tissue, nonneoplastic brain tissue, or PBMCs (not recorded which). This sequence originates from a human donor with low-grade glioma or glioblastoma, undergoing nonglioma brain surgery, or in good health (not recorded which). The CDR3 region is CATRDRTYEQYF. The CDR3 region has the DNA TGTGCCACCCGGGACAGAACCTACGAGCAGTACTTC.